This T cell receptor (beta chain) was observed in a study of T cell clonotyping in hematopoietic cell transplantation. Sequencing used immunoSEQ multiplex PCR; TCRdb keeps in-frame clones, though not all of them. The profile shows over 5,000 clones, about two thirds of them singletons. The germline V and J ends were trimmed by 6 bases and 0 bases, with 21 bases remaining between them. This CDR3 comprises 18 residues. Per germline, CDR1 LNHNV and CDR2 YYDKDF (reference sequence). Study-wide findings and caveats: Recipient TCR diversity dropped after transplant; expanded clonotypes rose from day 30 to 180. Broader posttransplant TCR repertoire diversity was predicted by graft donor and pretransplant recipient Inverse Simpson Index values. Few recipient clonotypes overlapped donors; over 97% were de novo at given depth.

Regarding this clone: Its target is not known.

The chain employs TRBV15 and TRBJ2-4, with a possible D match to TRBD1 (6 bases). Sequenced material: PBMCs, taken 100 days after allogeneic stem cell transplant. This TCR came from a female patient in her fifties or sixties who had an allogeneic stem cell transplant, so the T cells may come from the graft donor. Some clones in this sample may be carry-over from other donors' samples. The CDR3 nucleotides read TGTGCCACCAGTCGGACAGTGGAACAGACACTAGCCAAAAACATTCAGTACTTC. Amino acid sequence: CATSRTVEQTLAKNIQYF.